A single T cell receptor (beta chain) is shown here with its context. The antigen remains undetermined. These data are taken from a study of post-analysis software for immune sequencing data. About the study: In terms of disease course, relapsing-remitting, secondary progressive and progressive-relapsing multiple sclerosis were included.

Study findings and constraints: People with multiple sclerosis had a significantly lower normalized Chao1 diversity than controls did. Patients had higher frequencies than controls of roughly five TRBV segments, including TRBV5-6, TRBV5-1 and TRBV20-1.

CDR3 length: 21 residues. Per the germline V gene, CDR1 is DFQATT and CDR2 is SNEGSKA (reference sequence). The junction had 13 bases not matched to a gene; V was cut back by 0 bases and J by 0 bases. TCR beta cDNA libraries included unique molecular identifiers. cDNA molecules numbering roughly 0.5 million came from roughly 1 to 10 million T cells. TCRdb reprocessed the PCR reads with MiXCR, giving one entry per CDR3 protein. The sample has roughly 800,000 distinct CDR3 sequences, 53% seen once. The V call is TRBV20-1, the J call TRBJ2-1; 14 bases align to TRBD2. The sequence was collected from a girl between 5 and 17 years old with multiple sclerosis. The sample comprised blood. The CDR3 nucleotides read TGCAGTGCTAGAGATCCCTACCCAGGGACTAGCGGGGGTTACTCCTACAATGAGCAGTTCTTC. As protein: CSARDPYPGTSGGYSYNEQFF.